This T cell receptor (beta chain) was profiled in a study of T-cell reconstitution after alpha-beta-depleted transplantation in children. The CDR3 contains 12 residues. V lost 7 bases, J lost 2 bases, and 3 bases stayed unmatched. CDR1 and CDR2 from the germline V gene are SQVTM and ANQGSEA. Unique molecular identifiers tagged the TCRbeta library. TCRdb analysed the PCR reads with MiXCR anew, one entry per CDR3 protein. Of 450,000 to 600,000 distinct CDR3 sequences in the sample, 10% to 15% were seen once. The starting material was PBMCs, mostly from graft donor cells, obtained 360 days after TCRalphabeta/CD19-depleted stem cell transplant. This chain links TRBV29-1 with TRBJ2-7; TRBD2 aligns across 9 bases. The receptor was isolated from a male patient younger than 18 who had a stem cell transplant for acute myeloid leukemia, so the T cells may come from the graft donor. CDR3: CSGTSETYEQYF. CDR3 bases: TGCAGCGGGACTAGCGAGACCTACGAGCAGTACTTC.